This T cell receptor beta chain was identified in a study of blood T cell repertoires in COVID-19. Background on the study: Italy, Spain and the United States were the sources of the convalescent and acute COVID-19 samples. Sources were T cells, B-cell-depleted T cells, or PBMCs; the material itself was cDNA or gDNA.

Per the study methods: Reference gene primers were amplified, and this amplification served to estimate nucleated cell counts. Produced via immunoSEQ multiplex PCR; TCRdb's table is partial and in-frame only. The DNA was the basis for D and trimming; V, J and clone size are from that table. This table has hundreds of thousands of clones, 80% to 95% appearing once. The sample comprised peripheral blood. The TCR sequence derives from a man between 60 and 75 years old with COVID-19, enrolled during active disease.

The chain's CDR3 is CASSSSGTGDGYTF. DNA of the CDR3: TGTGCCAGCAGTTCTTCCGGGACAGGGGATGGCTACACCTTC. This sequence joins TRBV2 and TRBJ1-2; 10 positions agree with TRBD1. CDR1 is SNHLY, CDR2 FYNNEI, per germline. The CDR3 runs 14 residues. J lost 6 bases, V lost 5 bases, and 6 bases had no gene match.